This T cell receptor (beta chain) originates from a study of a mutant IDH1 vaccine in newly diagnosed glioma. Study details: Vaccinations were initiated 4-6 weeks following radiotherapy alone, or were given together with temozolomide cycles. Whole-study results and caveats: Researchers report vaccine-induced immune responses in approximately 93% of patients.

Profiling relied on immunoSEQ multiplex PCR, and the TCRdb table lists in-frame clones only, not all of them. The profile shows tens of thousands of clones, approximately 83% of them singletons. This clone came up a few times. The antigen is undetermined. The time point was: week 5, during vaccination. A 20-mer mutant IDH1 peptide at 300 ug was injected subcutaneously with topical imiquimod. Germline assignment: CDR1 SNHLY and CDR2 FYNNEI. Unmatched junction bases numbered 2, after V lost 5 bases and J lost 11 bases. This CDR3 is built from 11 residues. V gene TRBV2 combines with J gene TRBJ1-1, with 10 bases fitting TRBD1. The sequencing here drew on PBMCs, taken from a glioma patient whose treatment included an IDH1 peptide vaccine. The receptor comes from a man in his forties with glioma. This CDR3 reads CASSQTGGAFF. For the CDR3, the DNA is TGTGCCAGCAGTCAGACAGGGGGCGCTTTCTTT.